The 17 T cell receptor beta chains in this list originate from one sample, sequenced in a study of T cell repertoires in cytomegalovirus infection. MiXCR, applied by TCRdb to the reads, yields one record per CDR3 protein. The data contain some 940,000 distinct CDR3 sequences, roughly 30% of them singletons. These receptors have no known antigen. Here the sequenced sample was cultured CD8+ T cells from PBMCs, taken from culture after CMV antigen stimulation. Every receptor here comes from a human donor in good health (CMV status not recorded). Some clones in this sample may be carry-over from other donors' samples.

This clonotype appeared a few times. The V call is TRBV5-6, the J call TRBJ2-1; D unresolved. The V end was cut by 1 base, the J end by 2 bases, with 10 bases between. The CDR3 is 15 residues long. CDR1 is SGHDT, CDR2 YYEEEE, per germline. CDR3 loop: CASSLRKFPYNEQFF. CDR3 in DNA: TGTGCCAGCAGCTTGAGAAAATTTCCCTACAATGAGCAGTTCTTC.

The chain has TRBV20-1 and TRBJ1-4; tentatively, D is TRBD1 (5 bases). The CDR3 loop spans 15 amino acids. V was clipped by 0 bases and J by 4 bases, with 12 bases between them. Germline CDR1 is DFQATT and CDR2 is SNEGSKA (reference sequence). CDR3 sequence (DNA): TGCAGTGCTAGAGATAGGAGGGGATTTAATGAAAAACTGTTTTTT. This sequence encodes CSARDRRGFNEKLFF.

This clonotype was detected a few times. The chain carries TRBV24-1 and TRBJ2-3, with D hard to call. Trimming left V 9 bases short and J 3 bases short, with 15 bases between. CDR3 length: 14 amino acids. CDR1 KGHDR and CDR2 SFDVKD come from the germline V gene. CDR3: CATQPQTSTDTQYF. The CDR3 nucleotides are TGTGCCACCCAACCGCAGACGTCGACAGATACGCAGTATTTT.

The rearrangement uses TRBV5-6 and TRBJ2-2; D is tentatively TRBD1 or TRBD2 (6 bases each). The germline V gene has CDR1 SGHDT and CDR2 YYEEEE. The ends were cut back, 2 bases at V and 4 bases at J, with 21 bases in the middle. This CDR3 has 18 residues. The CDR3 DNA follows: TGTGCCAGCAGCTTAGAGGGGGGCCCAAACGTCGTCACCGGGGAGCTGTTTTTT. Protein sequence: CASSLEGGPNVVTGELFF.

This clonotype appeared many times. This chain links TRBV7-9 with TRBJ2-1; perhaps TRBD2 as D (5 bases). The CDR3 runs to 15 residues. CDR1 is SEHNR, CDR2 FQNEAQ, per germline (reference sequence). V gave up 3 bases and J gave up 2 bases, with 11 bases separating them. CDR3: CASSFPGITYNEQFF. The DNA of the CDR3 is TGTGCCAGCAGCTTCCCGGGGATTACCTACAATGAGCAGTTCTTC.

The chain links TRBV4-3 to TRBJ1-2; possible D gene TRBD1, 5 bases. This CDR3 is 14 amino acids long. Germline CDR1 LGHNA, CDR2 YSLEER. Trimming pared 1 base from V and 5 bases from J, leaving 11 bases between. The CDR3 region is CASSQGQGSYGYTF. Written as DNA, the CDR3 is TGCGCCAGCAGCCAAGGGCAGGGATCATATGGCTACACCTTC.

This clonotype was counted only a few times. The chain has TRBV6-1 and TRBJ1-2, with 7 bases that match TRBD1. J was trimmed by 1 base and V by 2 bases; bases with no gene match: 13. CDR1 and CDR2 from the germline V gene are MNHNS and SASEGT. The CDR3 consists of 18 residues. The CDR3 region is CASSEIGQAPSRNYGYTF. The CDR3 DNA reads TGTGCCAGCAGTGAAATCGGACAGGCGCCCTCCCGTAACTATGGCTACACCTTC.

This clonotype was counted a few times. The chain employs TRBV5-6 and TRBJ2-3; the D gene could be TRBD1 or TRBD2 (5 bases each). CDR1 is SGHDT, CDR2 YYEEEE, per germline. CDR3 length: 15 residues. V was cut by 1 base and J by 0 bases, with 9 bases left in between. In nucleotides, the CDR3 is TGTGCCAGCAGCTTGAACGGGGCTAGCACAGATACGCAGTATTTT. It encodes CASSLNGASTDTQYF.

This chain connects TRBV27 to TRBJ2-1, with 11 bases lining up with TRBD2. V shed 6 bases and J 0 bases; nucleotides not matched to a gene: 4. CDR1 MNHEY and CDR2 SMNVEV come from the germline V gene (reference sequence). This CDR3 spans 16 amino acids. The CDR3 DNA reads TGTGCCAGCAGGGTGACTAGCGGGGTCTCCTACAATGAGCAGTTCTTC. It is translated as CASRVTSGVSYNEQFF.

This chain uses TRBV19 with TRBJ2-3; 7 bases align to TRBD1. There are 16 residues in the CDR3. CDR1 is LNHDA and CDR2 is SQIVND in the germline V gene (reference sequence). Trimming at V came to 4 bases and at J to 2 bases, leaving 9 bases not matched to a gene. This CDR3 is CASSTPGQLYTDTQYF. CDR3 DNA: TGTGCCAGTAGTACGCCGGGACAGCTTTACACAGATACGCAGTATTTT.

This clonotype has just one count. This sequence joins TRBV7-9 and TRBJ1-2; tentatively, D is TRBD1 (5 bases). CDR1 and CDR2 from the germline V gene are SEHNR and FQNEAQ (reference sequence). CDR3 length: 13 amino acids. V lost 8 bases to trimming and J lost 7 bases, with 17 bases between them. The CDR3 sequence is CASDLGVKGGYTF. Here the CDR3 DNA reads TGTGCCAGCGACCTGGGGGTTAAGGGTGGCTACACCTTC.

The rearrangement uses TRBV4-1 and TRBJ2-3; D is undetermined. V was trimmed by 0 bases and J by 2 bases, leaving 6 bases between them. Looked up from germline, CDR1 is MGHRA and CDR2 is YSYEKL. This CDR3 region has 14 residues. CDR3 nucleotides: TGCGCCAGCAGCCAAGAAGTTGACACAGATACGCAGTATTTT. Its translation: CASSQEVDTDTQYF.

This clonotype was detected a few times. CDR3 in amino acids: CASIGGADEKLFF. Here the CDR3 DNA reads TGTGCCAGCATCGGAGGGGCCGATGAAAAACTGTTTTTT. This chain connects TRBV27 to TRBJ1-4, with D maybe TRBD1 (5 bases). V gave up 7 bases and J gave up 6 bases, with 12 bases separating them. Germline CDR1 reads MNHEY; CDR2 reads SMNVEV (reference sequence). CDR3 length equals 13 residues.

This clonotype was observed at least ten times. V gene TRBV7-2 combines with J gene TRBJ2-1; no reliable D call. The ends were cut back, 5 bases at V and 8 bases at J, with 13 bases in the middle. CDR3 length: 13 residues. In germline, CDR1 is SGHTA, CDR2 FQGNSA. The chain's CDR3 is CASSPPSADEQFF. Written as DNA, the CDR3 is TGTGCCAGCAGCCCGCCGTCGGCAGATGAGCAGTTCTTC.

CDR3 DNA sequence: TGTGCCAGCAGCTTAGTAGGGACAGTGCACTCTGGAAACACCATATATTTT. Translated, it gives CASSLVGTVHSGNTIYF. The chain is built from TRBV13 and TRBJ1-3; 7 positions match TRBD1. Losses at the gene ends were 1 base for V and 0 bases for J; bases not matched to a gene: 6. The CDR3 has 17 residues. CDR1 is PRHDT, CDR2 FYEKMQ, per germline (reference sequence).

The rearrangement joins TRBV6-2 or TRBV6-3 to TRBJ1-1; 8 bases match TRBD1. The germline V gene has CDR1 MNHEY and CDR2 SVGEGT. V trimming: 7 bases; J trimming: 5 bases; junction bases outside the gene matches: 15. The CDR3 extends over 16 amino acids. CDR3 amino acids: CASTFDRGGPPTEAFF. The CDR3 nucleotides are TGTGCCAGCACCTTTGACAGGGGAGGACCCCCTACTGAAGCTTTCTTT.

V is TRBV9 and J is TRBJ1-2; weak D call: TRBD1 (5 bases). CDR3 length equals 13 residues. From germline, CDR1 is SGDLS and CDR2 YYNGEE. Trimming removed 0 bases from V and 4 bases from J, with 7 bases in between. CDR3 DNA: TGTGCCAGCAGCGTAGACGGGGGCTATGGCTACACCTTC. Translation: CASSVDGGYGYTF.